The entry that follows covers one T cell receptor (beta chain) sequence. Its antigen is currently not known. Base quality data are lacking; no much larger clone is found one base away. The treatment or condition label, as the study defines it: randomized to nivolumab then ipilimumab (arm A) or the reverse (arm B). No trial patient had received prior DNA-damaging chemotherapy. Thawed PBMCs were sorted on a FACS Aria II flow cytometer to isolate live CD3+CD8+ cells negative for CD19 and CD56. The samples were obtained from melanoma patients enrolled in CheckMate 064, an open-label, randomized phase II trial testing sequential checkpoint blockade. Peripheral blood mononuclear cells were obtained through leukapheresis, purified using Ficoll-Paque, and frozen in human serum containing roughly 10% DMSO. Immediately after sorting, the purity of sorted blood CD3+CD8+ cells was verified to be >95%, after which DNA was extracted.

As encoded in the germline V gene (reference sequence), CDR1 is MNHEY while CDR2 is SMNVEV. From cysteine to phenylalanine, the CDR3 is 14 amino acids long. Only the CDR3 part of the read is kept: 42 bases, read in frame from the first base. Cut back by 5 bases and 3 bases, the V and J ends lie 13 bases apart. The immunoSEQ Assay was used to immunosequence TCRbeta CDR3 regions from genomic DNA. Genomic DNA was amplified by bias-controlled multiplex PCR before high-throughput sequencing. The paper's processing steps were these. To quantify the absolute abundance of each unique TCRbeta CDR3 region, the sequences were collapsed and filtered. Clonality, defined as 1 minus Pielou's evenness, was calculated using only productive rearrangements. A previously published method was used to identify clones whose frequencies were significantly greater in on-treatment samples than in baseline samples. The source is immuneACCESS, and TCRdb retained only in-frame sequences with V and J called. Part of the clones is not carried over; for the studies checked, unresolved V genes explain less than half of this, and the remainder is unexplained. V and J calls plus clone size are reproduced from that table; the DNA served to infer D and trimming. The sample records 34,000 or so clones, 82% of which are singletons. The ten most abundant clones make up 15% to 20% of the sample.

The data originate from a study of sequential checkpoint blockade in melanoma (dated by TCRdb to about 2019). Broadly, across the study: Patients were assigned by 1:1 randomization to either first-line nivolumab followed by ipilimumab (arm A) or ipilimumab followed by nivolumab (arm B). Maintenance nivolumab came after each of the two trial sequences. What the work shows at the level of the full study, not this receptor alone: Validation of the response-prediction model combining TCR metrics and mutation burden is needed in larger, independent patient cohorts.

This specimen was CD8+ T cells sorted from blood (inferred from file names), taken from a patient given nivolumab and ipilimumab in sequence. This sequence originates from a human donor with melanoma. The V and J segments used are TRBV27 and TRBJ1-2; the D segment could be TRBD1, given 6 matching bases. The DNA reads TGTGCCAGCAGTCCTCTCGAGGGGGACTATGGCTACACCTTC. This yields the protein CASSPLEGDYGYTF.